A selection of T cell receptor beta chains follows, all from one sample in a study of CD8+ T cells in alopecia areata. Produced via immunoSEQ multiplex PCR; TCRdb's table is partial and in-frame only. This table holds under 200,000 clones, 60% found once. The sequencing here drew on CD4+ T cells sorted from blood, taken at week 24, from a patient treated with tofacitinib. Receptors were obtained from a human donor with alopecia areata. The CDR3 runs from the conserved cysteine through the conserved F or W. The order of the fields is CDR3 protein, CDR3 DNA, D gene, clone size, J gene, V gene. A D gene is named only where the DNA matches it firmly. Rows give clone size only sometimes, using once, few, many, or a class for an expanded clone.

CASSLLGPNYGYTF	TGTGCCAGCAGTTTACTGGGACCTAACTATGGCTACACCTTC	NA	once	TRBJ1-2	TRBV28
CASSWVGTANTEAFF	TGTGCCAGCAGTTGGGTCGGGACAGCGAACACTGAAGCTTTCTTT	TRBD1	NA	TRBJ1-1	TRBV14
CASSSTFQETQYF	TGCGCCAGCAGCAGCACTTTCCAAGAGACCCAGTACTTC	NA	NA	TRBJ2-5	TRBV4-1
CASSATGGRADTQYF	TGTGCCAGCAGTGCGACAGGGGGCCGGGCAGATACGCAGTATTTT	TRBD1	many	TRBJ2-3	TRBV6-6
CASRPIGQTVGNTIYF	TGTGCCAGCAGGCCTATCGGACAGACGGTTGGAAACACCATATATTTT	NA	NA	TRBJ1-3	TRBV6-6
CASSPGAGALSFNEQFF	TGTGCCAGCTCACCAGGAGCGGGGGCCCTTTCGTTCAATGAGCAGTTCTTC	TRBD2	NA	TRBJ2-1	TRBV18
CASSPTPQRGQDTDTQYF	TGTGCCAGCAGTCCTACACCACAGCGGGGCCAAGACACAGATACGCAGTATTTT	TRBD2	NA	TRBJ2-3	TRBV27
CATSLATDTQYF	TGTGCCACCAGCTTGGCGACAGATACGCAGTATTTT	NA	NA	TRBJ2-3	TRBV15
CAWSRTATNTEAFF	TGTGCCTGGAGTAGGACAGCCACGAACACTGAAGCTTTCTTT	NA	few	TRBJ1-1	TRBV30
CSARGELTQYF	TGCAGTGCTAGAGGGGAACTGACCCAGTACTTC	NA	NA	TRBJ2-5	TRBV20-1
CAWSVLSSSGNKNF	TGTGCCTGGAGTGTACTGTCGAGTAGCGGGAACAAGAACTTC	TRBD2	once	TRBJ2-4	TRBV30
CASSEGTSGQPQHF	TGTGCCAGCAGCGAGGGGACAAGCGGTCAGCCCCAGCATTTT	NA	once	TRBJ1-5	TRBV5-4
CSVLLSSNTGELFF	TGCAGCGTTCTTTTGTCTTCAAACACCGGGGAGCTGTTTTTT	NA	NA	TRBJ2-2	TRBV29-1
CATRGDRGAGELFF	TGTGCCACCAGAGGGGACAGGGGAGCCGGGGAGCTGTTTTTT	TRBD1	NA	TRBJ2-2	TRBV15
CASSFSTTVPVYGYTF	TGCGCCAGCAGCTTCTCTACGACAGTTCCCGTCTATGGCTACACCTTC	NA	NA	TRBJ1-2	TRBV5-1
CASSYGLATEAFF	TGTGCCAGCAGTTACGGGTTGGCCACTGAAGCTTTCTTT	NA	NA	TRBJ1-1	TRBV6-5
CASSFQGSGNIQYF	TGTGCCAGCAGTTTTCAGGGTAGCGGGAACATTCAGTACTTC	TRBD2	once	TRBJ2-4	TRBV27
CASSQELGGSGANVLTF	TGTGCCAGCAGCCAAGAGTTAGGTGGCTCTGGGGCCAACGTCCTGACTTTC	NA	NA	TRBJ2-6	TRBV4-2
CSVEDIQETQYF	TGCAGCGTTGAAGACATCCAAGAGACCCAGTACTTC	NA	NA	TRBJ2-5	TRBV29-1
CATSLDRNNEQFF	TGTGCCACCAGCTTGGACAGAAACAATGAGCAGTTCTTC	NA	NA	TRBJ2-1	TRBV15
CASSLVGGKYSPLHF	TGCGCCAGCAGCTTGGTGGGGGGAAAGTATTCACCCCTCCACTTT	NA	NA	TRBJ1-6	TRBV5-1
CSVEGVYPGNTIYF	TGCAGCGTTGAAGGTGTTTACCCCGGGAACACCATATATTTT	NA	NA	TRBJ1-3	TRBV29-1
CASSPLQAGNTEAFF	TGTGCCAGCTCACCTTTACAAGCGGGGAACACTGAAGCTTTCTTT	NA	few	TRBJ1-1	TRBV18
CASSDWTTGASYNEQFF	TGTGCCAGCAGTGATTGGACGACAGGTGCCTCCTACAATGAGCAGTTCTTC	NA	NA	TRBJ2-1	TRBV25-1
CATSVGNDYGYTF	TGTGCCACCAGCGTGGGTAACGACTATGGCTACACCTTC	NA	few	TRBJ1-2	TRBV15
CASSLGHFSFSEQFF	TGTGCCAGCAGCTTAGGCCATTTCTCATTCAGTGAGCAGTTCTTC	NA	NA	TRBJ2-1	TRBV13
CSAFMPGDTQYF	TGCAGCGCCTTTATGCCCGGGGATACGCAGTATTTT	NA	NA	TRBJ2-3	TRBV29-1
CASSQRGPTAIEQFF	TGTGCCAGCAGCCAGAGGGGCCCTACGGCGATTGAGCAGTTCTTC	NA	few	TRBJ2-1	TRBV7-9